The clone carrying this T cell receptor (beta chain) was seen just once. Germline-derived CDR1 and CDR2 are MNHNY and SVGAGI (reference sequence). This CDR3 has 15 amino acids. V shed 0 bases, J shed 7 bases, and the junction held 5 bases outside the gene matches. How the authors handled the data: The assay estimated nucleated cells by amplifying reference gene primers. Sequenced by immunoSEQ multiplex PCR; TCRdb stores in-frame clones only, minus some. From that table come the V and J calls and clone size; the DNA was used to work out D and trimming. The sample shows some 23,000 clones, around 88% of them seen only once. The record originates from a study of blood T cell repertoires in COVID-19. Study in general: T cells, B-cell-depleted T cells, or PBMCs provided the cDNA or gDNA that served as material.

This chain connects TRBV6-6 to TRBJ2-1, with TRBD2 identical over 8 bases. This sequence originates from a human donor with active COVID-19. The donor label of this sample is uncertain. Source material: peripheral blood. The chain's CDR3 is CASSYSGGEPNEQFF. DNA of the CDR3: TGTGCCAGCAGTTACTCCGGGGGGGAGCCTAATGAGCAGTTCTTC.